Listed below are T cell receptor beta chains from one sample, sequenced in a study of T-cell reconstitution after alpha-beta-depleted transplantation in children. Each CDR3 protein gets one entry after TCRdb re-called the PCR reads with MiXCR. The sample has about 270,000 distinct CDR3 sequences; about 10% are singletons. This specimen was PBMCs from the stem cell graft donor, taken from the stem cell graft. These receptors all come from a human donor who donated a stem cell graft to a child with SCID. Both conserved end residues are trimmed from each CDR3. The D gene is left open where the match is weak. Some rows have no size entry. The others give once, few or many, or a class for an expanded clone.

CDR3: ASSVGGQHAGT; size: few; D: .; V: TRBV9
CDR3: ASGPNTEAF; size: many; D: .; V: TRBV19
CDR3: ASSFSEAGELF; size: few; D: .; V: TRBV7-6
CDR3: ASSLVGGLADNEQF; size: few; D: TRBD2; V: TRBV12-3/TRBV12-4
CDR3: SALGGGGQETQY; size: .; D: .; V: TRBV20-1
CDR3: ASSQGEQSRAF; size: .; D: .; V: TRBV14
CDR3: ASRRQGVGDTQY; size: .; D: TRBD1; V: TRBV6-2/TRBV6-3
CDR3: ASSPWVAGGLPDTQY; size: many; D: TRBD2; V: TRBV5-1
CDR3: ASSEGLAGANEQF; size: .; D: TRBD2; V: TRBV19
CDR3: ASSQESGGQETQY; size: many; D: TRBD2; V: TRBV3-1
CDR3: SVEDRGTGGNTEAF; size: few; D: .; V: TRBV29-1
CDR3: ASSQGVGLAGNTDTQY; size: many; D: TRBD2; V: TRBV4-2
CDR3: ASSLASGDTQY; size: few; D: .; V: TRBV7-2
CDR3: ASSYLPTENEQF; size: .; D: .; V: TRBV6-5
CDR3: ASSSHYRGGETQY; size: few; D: .; V: TRBV11-2
CDR3: ASSQTGLLRETQY; size: .; D: .; V: TRBV4-1